The next 14 T cell receptor beta chains were all read from a single sample in a study of cytomegalovirus exposure and HLA in healthy donors. Primers: 60 Vbeta forward and 13 Jbeta reverse. TCRdb's copy holds only in-frame clones and misses some; the assay was immunoSEQ multiplex PCR. The sample holds 150,000 or so clones, around a tenth seen once. Input material: PBMCs. Receptor source: a man aged 45-65 years in good health and CMV-seronegative.

This clone came up a few times. The chain recombines TRBV28 with TRBJ1-4, with 8 bases identical to TRBD1. The CDR3 runs 16 residues. V trimming: 4 bases; J trimming: 1 base; junction bases outside the gene matches: 5. CDR1 is MDHEN, CDR2 SYDVKM, per germline. The CDR3: CASSYTGGRTNEKLFF. CDR3 DNA sequence: TGTGCCAGCAGTTACACAGGGGGGAGAACTAATGAAAAACTGTTTTTT.

This clone appeared once. The chain carries TRBV19 and TRBJ2-7; 7 positions match TRBD1. The CDR3 contains 14 residues. V was pared by 4 bases and J by 4 bases, with 7 bases of the junction left unmatched. Germline V lookup: CDR1 LNHDA, CDR2 SQIVND (reference sequence). The CDR3, as DNA: TGTGCCAGTAGTACAAGAAGGACAGGATACGAGCAGTACTTC. Protein: CASSTRRTGYEQYF.

This clone was seen a handful of times. The J gene is TRBJ2-3, the V gene TRBV29-1; 7 bases line up with TRBD2. After removal of 5 bases from V and 6 bases from J, the junction contained 8 bases not matched to a gene. CDR3 length equals 13 residues. Germline CDR1 is SQVTM and CDR2 is ANQGSEA. The CDR3 sequence: CSVRDYTVDTQYF. DNA of the CDR3: TGCAGCGTTAGGGACTACACTGTGGATACGCAGTATTTT.

The V and J genes are TRBV2 and TRBJ2-7; D is possibly TRBD1 (6 bases). Germline V lookup: CDR1 SNHLY, CDR2 FYNNEI. CDR3 length: 13 residues. V was cut by 5 bases and J by 3 bases, with 11 bases left in between. CDR3 region: CASSSDRFYEQYF. The CDR3 DNA reads as TGTGCCAGCAGTTCTGACAGGTTCTACGAGCAGTACTTC. Together with reference TRBV2 and TRBJ2-7, the CDR3 gives the full variable domain: EPEVTQTPSHQVTQMGQEVILRCVPISNHLYFYWYRQILGQKVEFLVSFYNNEISEKSEIFDDQFSVERPDGSNFTLKIRSTKLEDSAMYFCASSSDRFYEQYFGPGTRLTVT.

This chain joins TRBV6-5 and TRBJ1-1; no reliable D call. Germline values: CDR1 MNHEY, CDR2 SVGAGI. The CDR3 spans 13 residues. Trimming stripped 6 bases from V and 5 bases from J, with 13 bases between. Here the CDR3 reads CASSRPRGTEAFF. The CDR3 DNA sequence: TGTGCCAGCAGCCGACCTAGAGGAACTGAAGCTTTCTTT.

The J gene is TRBJ2-3, the V gene TRBV9, with no clear D. Germline V gives CDR1 SGDLS, CDR2 YYNGEE. Trimming removed 7 bases from V and 7 bases from J, with 13 bases in between. There are 12 residues in the CDR3. CDR3 amino acids: CASGYDGYTQYF. In nucleotides, the CDR3 is TGTGCCAGCGGCTATGACGGGTATACGCAGTATTTT.

The chain links TRBV9 to TRBJ2-3; D is unclear. The CDR3 length is 14 residues. V was trimmed by 4 bases and J by 0 bases, leaving 9 bases between them. Germline values: CDR1 SGDLS, CDR2 YYNGEE. This chain's CDR3 is CASSMTWSTDTQYF. CDR3 DNA sequence: TGTGCCAGCAGCATGACTTGGAGCACAGATACGCAGTATTTT.

This clone has a handful of counts. The DNA of the CDR3 is TGTGCCAGTAGTATGCCGGGACAGAGAAACTACAATGAGCAGTTCTTC. It yields the protein CASSMPGQRNYNEQFF. The chain combines TRBV19 with TRBJ2-1; the match to TRBD1 covers 7 bases. CDR3 size: 16 residues. Per the germline V gene, CDR1 is LNHDA and CDR2 is SQIVND (reference sequence). V trimming: 3 bases; J trimming: 3 bases; junction bases outside the gene matches: 8.

The gene calls are TRBV7-3 and TRBJ2-6, with a weak D call TRBD2 (7 bases). The germline V gene encodes CDR1 SGHTA and CDR2 FQGTGA. V was clipped by 2 bases and J by 2 bases, with 13 bases between them. This CDR3 is built from 17 residues. The CDR3 DNA is TGTGCCAGCAGCTTAGCCCGGGGGGCCGCTGGGGCCAACGTCCTGACTTTC. This encodes CASSLARGAAGANVLTF.

This clone came up a few times. The V and J genes are TRBV6-5 and TRBJ1-2; TRBD1 aligns across 10 bases. V shed 7 bases, J shed 2 bases, and the junction held 7 bases outside the gene matches. There are 15 residues in the CDR3. Looked up from germline, CDR1 is MNHEY and CDR2 is SVGAGI. The CDR3 region has the DNA TGTGCCAGCACCACCGACAGGGGGCAAAACTATGGCTACACCTTC. This encodes CASTTDRGQNYGYTF.

The chain recombines TRBV29-1 with TRBJ2-3, with TRBD2 identical over 10 bases. Germline-derived CDR1 and CDR2 are SQVTM and ANQGSEA. The CDR3 extends over 14 amino acids. With V trimmed by 6 bases and J by 0 bases, 3 bases remained unmatched. CDR3 protein: CSVGLAASTDTQYF. In nucleotides, the CDR3 is TGCAGCGTCGGACTAGCGGCTAGCACAGATACGCAGTATTTT.

In this sample, this clone turned up once. This sequence joins TRBV19 and TRBJ1-1; D is perhaps TRBD1 (5 bases). In germline, CDR1 is LNHDA, CDR2 SQIVND (reference sequence). Trimming removed 11 bases at V and 3 bases at J, with 19 bases between. There are 14 residues in the CDR3. The CDR3 sequence: CAAPEVKGDTEAFF. The DNA of the CDR3 is TGTGCCGCCCCAGAGGTCAAAGGGGACACTGAAGCTTTCTTT.

The chain employs TRBV19 and TRBJ2-2, with 8 bases fitting TRBD2. The CDR3 runs to 15 residues. The V gene end was trimmed by 3 bases and the J gene end by 5 bases; junction bases not matched to a gene: 5. The V gene's germline CDR1 is LNHDA and CDR2 SQIVND (reference sequence). The chain's CDR3 is CASSISGKLTGELFF. In DNA, the CDR3 is TGTGCCAGTAGTATTAGCGGGAAATTAACCGGGGAGCTGTTTTTT.

The J gene is TRBJ2-3, the V gene TRBV6-6; 11 nucleotides line up with TRBD2. The germline V gene has CDR1 MNHNY and CDR2 SVGAGI (reference sequence). V lost 2 bases, J lost 4 bases, and 5 bases stayed unmatched. This CDR3 region has 16 residues. Written as DNA, the CDR3 is TGTGCCAGCAGTTACCCGGCTAGCGGGAGGTCAGATACGCAGTATTTT. Protein sequence: CASSYPASGRSDTQYF.